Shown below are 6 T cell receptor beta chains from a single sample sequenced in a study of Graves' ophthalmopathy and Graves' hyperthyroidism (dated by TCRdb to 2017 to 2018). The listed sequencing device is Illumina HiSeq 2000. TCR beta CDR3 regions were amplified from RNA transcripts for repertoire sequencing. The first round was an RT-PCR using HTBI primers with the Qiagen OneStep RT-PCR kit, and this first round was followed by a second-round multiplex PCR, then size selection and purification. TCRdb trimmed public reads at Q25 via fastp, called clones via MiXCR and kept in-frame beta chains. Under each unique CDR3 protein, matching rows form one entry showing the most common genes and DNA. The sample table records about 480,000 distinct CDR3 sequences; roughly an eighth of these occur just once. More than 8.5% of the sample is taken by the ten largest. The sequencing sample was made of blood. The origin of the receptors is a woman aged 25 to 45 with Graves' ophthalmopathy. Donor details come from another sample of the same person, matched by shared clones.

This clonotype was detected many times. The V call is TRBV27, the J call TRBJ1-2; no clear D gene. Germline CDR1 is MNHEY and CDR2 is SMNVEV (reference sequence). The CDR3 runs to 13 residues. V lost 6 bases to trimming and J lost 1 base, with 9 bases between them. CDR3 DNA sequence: TGTGCCAGCAGCTTGAAGGTTAACTATGGCTACACCTTC. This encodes CASSLKVNYGYTF.

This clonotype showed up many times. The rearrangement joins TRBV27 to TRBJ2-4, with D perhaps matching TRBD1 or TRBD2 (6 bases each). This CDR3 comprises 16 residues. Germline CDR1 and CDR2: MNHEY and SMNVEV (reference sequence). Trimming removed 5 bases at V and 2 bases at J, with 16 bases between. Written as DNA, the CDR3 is TGTGCCAGCAGTCCGCTCGGAGGGGGGCCCAAAAACATTCAGTACTTC. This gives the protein CASSPLGGGPKNIQYF.

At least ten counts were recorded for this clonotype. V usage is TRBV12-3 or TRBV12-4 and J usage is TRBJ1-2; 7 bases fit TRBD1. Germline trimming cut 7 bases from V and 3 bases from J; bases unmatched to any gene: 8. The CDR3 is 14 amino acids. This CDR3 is CASNLNRGDYGYTF. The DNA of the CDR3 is TGTGCCAGCAACCTGAACAGGGGAGACTATGGCTACACCTTC.

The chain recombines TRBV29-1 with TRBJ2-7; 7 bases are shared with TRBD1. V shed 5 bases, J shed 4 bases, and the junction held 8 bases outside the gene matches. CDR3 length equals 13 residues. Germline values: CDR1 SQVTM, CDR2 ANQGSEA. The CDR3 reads CSVFRQGPYEQYF. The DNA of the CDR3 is TGCAGCGTTTTCCGACAGGGACCTTACGAGCAGTACTTC.

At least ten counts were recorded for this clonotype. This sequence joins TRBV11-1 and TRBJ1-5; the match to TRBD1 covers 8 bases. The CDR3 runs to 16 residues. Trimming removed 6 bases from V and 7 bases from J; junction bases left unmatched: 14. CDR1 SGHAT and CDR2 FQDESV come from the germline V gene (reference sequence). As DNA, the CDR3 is TGTGCCAGCAGTCGGGGACAGGCTGGGCGGGGACAGCCCCAGCATTTT. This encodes CASSRGQAGRGQPQHF.

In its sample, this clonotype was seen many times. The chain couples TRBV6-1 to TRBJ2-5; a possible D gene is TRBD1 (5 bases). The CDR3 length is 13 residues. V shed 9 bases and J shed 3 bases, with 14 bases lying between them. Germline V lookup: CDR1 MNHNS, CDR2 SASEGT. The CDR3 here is CASRPLGEETQYF. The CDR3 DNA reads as TGTGCCAGTCGCCCCTTAGGGGAAGAGACCCAGTACTTC.